This T cell receptor beta chain originates from a study of cytomegalovirus exposure and HLA in healthy donors. General study findings and limits: It was likely that a cluster of highly shared sequence variants was a sequencing artifact. Approximately 17,000 TCR beta sequences were associated with HLA alleles at 0.05 false discovery rate in a later analysis. Most subjects' HLA-A and HLA-B alleles were reportedly predicted from TCR beta sequences.

CDR1 is LNHDA and CDR2 is SQIVND in the germline V gene (reference sequence). CDR3 length equals 14 residues. The V and J ends lost 5 bases and 10 bases, in that order; junction bases with no gene match: 8. Use of 60 Vbeta and 13 Jbeta primers characterized the PCR. Repertoires were generated with immunoSEQ multiplex PCR, while TCRdb's copy carries only in-frame clones and drops some. The table lists 200,000 or so clones, 82% of them singletons, with about 0.092% in the top ten. Regarding donors, all were healthy bone marrow donors. To note about this clone: Its antigen is unidentified.

The clonotype comes from a boy aged 2 to 10 in good health and CMV-seronegative. J is TRBJ2-1 and V is TRBV19; 10 nucleotides agree with TRBD2. The sample taken for sequencing was PBMCs. This chain's CDR3 is CASSPGTSVREQFF. CDR3 in DNA: TGTGCCAGTAGTCCCGGGACTAGCGTCCGGGAGCAGTTCTTC.